This TCR beta chain was sequenced for a study of cytomegalovirus exposure and HLA in healthy donors. Trimming cost V 3 bases and J 3 bases, with 13 bases left between them. Germline V CDR1 and CDR2: SGHRS, YFSETQ. The CDR3 covers 14 residues. PCR was performed using 60 Vbeta and 13 Jbeta primers. Here immunoSEQ multiplex PCR was the method, and the copy in TCRdb shows in-frame clones only, minus some. The sample lists about 170,000 clones, approximately 71% occurring once. As regards this clone: Antigen specificity is unknown.

Study-level points and caveats: A later analysis appeared to link common viral pathogens to several of the most significant clusters. TCR beta chain V- and J-gene trimming was linked, in a later analysis, to a missense variant in DCLRE1C. In a later analysis, an Asian-associated ancestry cluster reportedly showed fewer N-insertions than the roughly 730-donor mean.

The sequenced sample consisted of PBMCs. The sequence was collected from a girl aged 5 to 17 in good health and CMV-seronegative. The chain is built from TRBV5-1 and TRBJ2-7; tentatively, D is TRBD2 (6 bases). CDR3 loop: CASSWRDGDYEQYF. CDR3 nucleotide sequence: TGCGCCAGCAGCTGGCGGGACGGAGACTACGAGCAGTACTTC.